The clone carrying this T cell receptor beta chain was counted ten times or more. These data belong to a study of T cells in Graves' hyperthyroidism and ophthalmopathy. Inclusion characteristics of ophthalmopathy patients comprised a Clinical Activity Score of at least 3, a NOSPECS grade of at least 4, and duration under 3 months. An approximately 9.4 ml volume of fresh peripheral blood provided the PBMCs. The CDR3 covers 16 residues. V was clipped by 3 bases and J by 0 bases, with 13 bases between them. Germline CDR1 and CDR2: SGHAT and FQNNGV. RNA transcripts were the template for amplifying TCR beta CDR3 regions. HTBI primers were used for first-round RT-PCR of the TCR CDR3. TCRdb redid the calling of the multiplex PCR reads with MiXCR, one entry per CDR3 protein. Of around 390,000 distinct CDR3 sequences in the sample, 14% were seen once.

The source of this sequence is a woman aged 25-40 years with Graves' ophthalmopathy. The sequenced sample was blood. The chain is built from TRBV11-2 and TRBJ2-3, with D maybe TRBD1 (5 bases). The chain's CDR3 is CASSFRLQASTDTQYF. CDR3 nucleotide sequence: TGTGCCAGCAGCTTCCGGCTACAGGCTAGCACAGATACGCAGTATTTT. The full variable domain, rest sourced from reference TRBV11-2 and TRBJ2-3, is EAGVAQSPRYKIIEKRQSVAFWCNPISGHATLYWYQQILGQGPKLLIQFQNNGVVDDSQLPKDRFSAERLKGVDSTLKIQPAKLEDSAVYLCASSFRLQASTDTQYFGPGTRLTVL.